These 14 T cell receptor beta chains originate from one sample sequenced in a study of OX40 agonist ivuxolimab in advanced cancers. Repertoires were generated with immunoSEQ multiplex PCR, while TCRdb's copy carries only in-frame clones and drops some. The sample lists around 62,000 clones; over 75% were seen once. The sequencing here drew on CD4+ or CD8+ T cells sorted from blood, taken in a trial of the OX40 agonist ivuxolimab. These receptors all come from an adult with an advanced solid tumor such as melanoma, head and neck, liver or kidney cancer.

The chain employs TRBV5-1 and TRBJ2-2; D remains ambiguous. Germline lookup yields CDR1 SGHRS and CDR2 YFSETQ. The CDR3 has 14 amino acids. Trimming removed 6 bases at V and 6 bases at J, with 15 bases between. The DNA for the CDR3 is TGCGCCAGCACCGCGGCAAGTTTATCCGGGGAGCTGTTTTTT. It specifies CASTAASLSGELFF. The whole variable domain, remainder taken from reference TRBV5-1 and TRBJ2-2, is KAGVTQTPRYLIKTRGQQVTLSCSPISGHRSVSWYQQTPGQGLQFLFEYFSETQRNKGNFPGRFSGRQFSNSRSEMNVSTLELGDSALYLCASTAASLSGELFFGEGSRLTVL.

Concerning this clone: An end of the junction differs from the germline gene, which may be a read error. The chain couples TRBV5-1 to TRBJ2-2; tentatively, D is TRBD2 (6 bases). Germline CDR1 reads SGHRS; CDR2 reads YFSETQ. This CDR3 contains 15 residues. The CDR3: CASSLSGDSTRELFF. In DNA form, the CDR3 reads TGCGCCAGCAGCTTGTCGGGGGACTCCACCCGGGAGCTGTTTTTT.

In DNA form, the CDR3 reads TGTGCCAGCAGCTTTGGCGGGAGTTTGGATGAGCAGTTCTTC. Its protein is CASSFGGSLDEQFF. V gene TRBV7-3 combines with J gene TRBJ2-1; 7 nucleotides line up with TRBD2. The CDR3 totals 14 residues. V lost 3 bases, J lost 8 bases, and 7 bases stayed unmatched. Germline lookup yields CDR1 SGHTA and CDR2 FQGTGA. Full variable domain (missing parts from reference TRBV7-3 and TRBJ2-1): GAGVSQTPSNKVTEKGKYVELRCDPISGHTALYWYRQSLGQGPEFLIYFQGTGAADDSGLPNDRFFAVRPEGSVSTLKIQRTERGDSAVYLCASSFGGSLDEQFFGPGTRLTVL.

This chain joins TRBV11-3 and TRBJ2-7; D is unresolved. Between the trimmed V and J ends, which lost 1 base and 0 bases, there was a span of 13 bases. Germline V lookup: CDR1 SGHNT, CDR2 YENEEA. The CDR3 has 16 amino acids. The CDR3 is CASSLGRGRSSYEQYF. CDR3 bases: TGTGCCAGCAGCTTAGGGAGAGGTAGGAGCTCCTACGAGCAGTACTTC. The whole variable domain, filled in from reference TRBV11-3 and TRBJ2-7, reads EAGVVQSPRYKIIEKKQPVAFWCNPISGHNTLYWYLQNLGQGPELLIRYENEEAVDDSQLPKDRFSAERLKGVDSTLKIQPAELGDSAVYLCASSLGRGRSSYEQYFGPGTRLTVT.

The V and J genes are TRBV15 and TRBJ2-6; the D gene is possibly TRBD2 (6 bases). Germline CDR1 reads LNHNV; CDR2 reads YYDKDF (reference sequence). Trimming removed 4 bases at V and 0 bases at J, with 13 bases between. The CDR3 is 17 amino acids. The CDR3 loop is CATSKGLHASGANVLTF. CDR3 nucleotide sequence: TGTGCCACCAGCAAGGGACTTCACGCCTCTGGGGCCAACGTCCTGACTTTC.

This clone was picked up one time. The chain joins TRBV29-1 to TRBJ2-5, with 10 bases that match TRBD2. The V gene's germline CDR1 is SQVTM and CDR2 ANQGSEA. CDR3 length: 17 amino acids. Losses at the gene ends were 0 bases for V and 4 bases for J; bases not matched to a gene: 11. As DNA, the CDR3 is TGCAGCGTTGAAGATCTAGATCTAGCGGGAGTTCGAGAGACCCAGTACTTC. It translates to CSVEDLDLAGVRETQYF.

This chain connects TRBV5-6 to TRBJ2-1, with 7 bases lining up with TRBD2. The junction had 4 bases not matched to a gene; V was cut back by 2 bases and J by 2 bases. Germline values: CDR1 SGHDT, CDR2 YYEEEE. The CDR3 length is 15 residues. CDR3 sequence (DNA): TGTGCCAGCAGCTTCGGCGGGAGCACCTACAATGAGCAGTTCTTC. This codes for CASSFGGSTYNEQFF.

The chain links TRBV5-5 to TRBJ1-4; a possible D gene is TRBD1 (6 bases). V lost 0 bases and J 16 bases, leaving 22 bases between the germline ends. There are 15 residues in the CDR3. Germline CDR1 and CDR2: SGHKS and YYEKEE (reference sequence). DNA of the CDR3: TGTGCCAGCAGCTTGGAAGGGGCAGTGGGGGCGAAGGGGTTTTTT. It yields the protein CASSLEGAVGAKGFF.

The chain combines TRBV5-8 with TRBJ2-6; possibly TRBD1 or TRBD2 for D (5 bases each). The ends were cut back, 3 bases at V and 0 bases at J, with 10 bases in the middle. This CDR3 region has 16 residues. Germline V gene data show CDR1 as SGHTS and CDR2 as YDEGEE. The CDR3 reads CASSSGRTSGANVLTF. CDR3 coding DNA: TGTGCCAGCAGCTCGGGACGGACCTCTGGGGCCAACGTCCTGACTTTC.

The chain carries TRBV28 and TRBJ2-3; D is uncertain. V was clipped by 3 bases and J by 4 bases, with 5 bases between them. CDR3 size: 12 residues. In germline, CDR1 is MDHEN, CDR2 SYDVKM. This CDR3 reads CASSLTSDTQYF. The CDR3 nucleotides are TGTGCCAGCAGTTTGACCTCAGATACGCAGTATTTT.

This sequence joins TRBV9 and TRBJ2-7, with D perhaps TRBD1 (5 bases). With 0 bases removed from V and 0 bases from J, the gap between germline ends came to 19 bases. This CDR3 comprises 18 residues. Germline V gene data show CDR1 as SGDLS and CDR2 as YYNGEE. This CDR3 is CASSVGAGAVFSSYEQYF. In DNA form, the CDR3 reads TGTGCCAGCAGCGTAGGAGCTGGGGCTGTTTTCAGCTCCTACGAGCAGTACTTC.

The chain has TRBV7-6 and TRBJ2-5; tentatively, D is TRBD1 (7 bases). This CDR3 has 19 residues. V gave up 0 bases and J gave up 5 bases, with 25 bases separating them. CDR1 and CDR2 from the germline V gene are SGHVS and FNYEAQ. CDR3 amino acids: CASSLAVRSGRGTWETQYF. CDR3 bases: TGTGCCAGCAGCTTAGCGGTTCGATCGGGCAGGGGGACTTGGGAGACCCAGTACTTC. Full variable domain (missing parts from reference TRBV7-6 and TRBJ2-5): GAGVSQSPRYKVTKRGQDVALRCDPISGHVSLYWYRQALGQGPEFLTYFNYEAQQDKSGLPNDRFSAERPEGSISTLTIQRTEQRDSAMYRCASSLAVRSGRGTWETQYFGPGTRLLVL.

The rearrangement joins TRBV2 to TRBJ2-7; D gene uncertain. CDR1 SNHLY and CDR2 FYNNEI come from the germline V gene. V was cut by 6 bases and J by 0 bases, with 12 bases left in between. This CDR3 spans 14 amino acids. Here the CDR3 reads CASRKDSSSYEQYF. CDR3 bases: TGTGCCAGCAGAAAAGACTCCAGCTCCTACGAGCAGTACTTC. The full variable domain, completed using reference TRBV2 and TRBJ2-7, is EPEVTQTPSHQVTQMGQEVILRCVPISNHLYFYWYRQILGQKVEFLVSFYNNEISEKSEIFDDQFSVERPDGSNFTLKIRSTKLEDSAMYFCASRKDSSSYEQYFGPGTRLTVT.

The chain recombines TRBV19 with TRBJ1-1; D is perhaps TRBD1 (6 bases). V was pared by 5 bases and J by 4 bases, with 17 bases between. CDR3 length: 15 amino acids. From germline, CDR1 is LNHDA and CDR2 SQIVND (reference sequence). The CDR3 nucleotides are TGTGCCAGTAGTCTACCCTCGGGGGGCATCACTGAAGCTTTCTTT. Encoded protein: CASSLPSGGITEAFF.